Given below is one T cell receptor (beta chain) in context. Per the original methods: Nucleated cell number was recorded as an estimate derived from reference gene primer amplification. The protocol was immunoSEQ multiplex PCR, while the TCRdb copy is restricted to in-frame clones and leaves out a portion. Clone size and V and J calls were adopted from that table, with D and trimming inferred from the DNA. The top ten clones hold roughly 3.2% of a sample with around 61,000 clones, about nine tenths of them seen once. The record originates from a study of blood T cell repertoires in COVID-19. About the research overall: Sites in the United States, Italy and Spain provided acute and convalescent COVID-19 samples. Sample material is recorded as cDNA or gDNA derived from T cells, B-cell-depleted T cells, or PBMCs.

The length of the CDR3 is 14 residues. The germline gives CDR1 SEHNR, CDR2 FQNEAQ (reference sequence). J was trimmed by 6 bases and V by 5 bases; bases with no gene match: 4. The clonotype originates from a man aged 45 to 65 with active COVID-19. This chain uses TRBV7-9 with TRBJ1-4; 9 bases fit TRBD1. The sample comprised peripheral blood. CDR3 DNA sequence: TGTGCCAGCAGCCCGCGGACAGGGGATGAAAAACTGTTTTTT. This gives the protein CASSPRTGDEKLFF.